These T cell receptor beta chains were read from a single sample in a study of early T cells in non-severe SARS-CoV-2 infection. TCRdb recomputed calls from the 5' RACE reads with MiXCR, one row per CDR3 protein. The sample lists 70,000 to 95,000 distinct CDR3 sequences, around 11% occurring once. The source material was whole blood. The receptors derive from an adult who was a healthcare worker with PCR-confirmed SARS-CoV-2 infection or an uninfected control (not recorded which). CDR3s include the opening cysteine and the closing phenylalanine or tryptophan. A D gene is named only where the DNA matches it firmly. Clone size is shown for a subset of rows, as once, few, many or a class of expanded clone.

clone_size j_call d_call v_call cdr3_aa cdr3_nt
NA TRBJ2-3 NA TRBV20-1 CSARRSGAQADTQYF TGCAGTGCTAGAAGGTCGGGGGCGCAGGCAGATACGCAGTATTTT
many TRBJ1-1 NA TRBV11-2 CASSLPRRDTEAFF TGTGCCAGCAGCTTGCCCCGACGGGACACTGAAGCTTTCTTT
many TRBJ2-1 NA TRBV19 CASTFTGGEQFF TGTGCCAGTACCTTCACCGGAGGTGAGCAGTTCTTC
many TRBJ2-1 NA TRBV29-1 CSVVAGNYNEQFF TGCAGCGTTGTGGCGGGGAACTACAATGAGCAGTTCTTC
many TRBJ2-1 TRBD1 TRBV20-1 CSAHNPGTVYNEQFF TGCAGTGCTCACAACCCCGGGACAGTTTACAATGAGCAGTTCTTC
many TRBJ1-1 NA TRBV29-1 CSVVVPGNTEAFF TGCAGCGTTGTGGTTCCTGGAAACACTGAAGCTTTCTTT
few TRBJ2-2 NA TRBV5-1 CASRGPSNTGELFF TGCGCCAGCAGGGGACCCTCGAACACCGGGGAGCTGTTTTTT
NA TRBJ1-2 NA TRBV7-9 CASSLDGTYGYTF TGTGCCAGCAGCTTAGACGGTACCTATGGCTACACCTTC
few TRBJ2-4 TRBD1 TRBV5-1 CASSLDRGHIQYF TGCGCCAGCAGCTTGGACAGGGGTCACATTCAGTACTTC
NA TRBJ2-1 TRBD2 TRBV6-2/TRBV6-3 CASSYGGGVRNNEQFF TGTGCCAGCAGTTACGGCGGGGGGGTTCGAAACAATGAGCAGTTCTTC
NA TRBJ2-3 TRBD2 TRBV6-5 CASSYRAGGTDTQYF TGTGCCAGCAGTTACAGGGCGGGGGGCACAGATACGCAGTATTTT
few TRBJ1-4 TRBD1 TRBV12-3/TRBV12-4 CASRLTGDRKLFF TGTGCCAGCAGATTAACAGGGGACCGAAAACTGTTTTTT
few TRBJ2-7 NA TRBV7-9 CASSLGGLDRDEQYF TGTGCCAGCAGCTTAGGAGGGCTAGATCGGGACGAGCAGTACTTC
NA TRBJ2-2 TRBD2 TRBV9 CASSVAGGAGELFF TGTGCCAGCAGCGTAGCCGGGGGGGCCGGGGAGCTGTTTTTT
NA TRBJ1-1 NA TRBV11-2 CASSPLSGTEAFF TGTGCCAGCAGCCCTTTGTCCGGCACTGAAGCTTTCTTT
few TRBJ2-5 NA TRBV12-3/TRBV12-4 CASTGVQETQYF TGTGCCAGCACTGGCGTCCAAGAGACCCAGTACTTC
few TRBJ1-2 TRBD1 TRBV9 CASSVTQGYGYTF TGTGCCAGCAGCGTCACACAGGGGTATGGCTACACCTTC
many TRBJ2-2 TRBD2 TRBV19 CASRSLAGANTGELFF TGTGCCAGTAGGTCACTAGCGGGGGCGAACACCGGGGAGCTGTTTTTT
few TRBJ1-5 NA TRBV6-5 CASSLDSNQPQHF TGTGCCAGCAGTTTGGACAGCAATCAGCCCCAGCATTTT
many TRBJ2-3 TRBD2 TRBV23-1 CASTPRLAGSTDTQYF TGCGCCAGCACCCCCCGGCTAGCGGGTAGCACAGATACGCAGTATTTT
many TRBJ1-1 NA TRBV5-6 CASSGPGGGLNTEAFF TGTGCCAGCAGCGGTCCAGGAGGGGGGTTGAACACTGAAGCTTTCTTT
NA TRBJ1-3 NA TRBV20-1 CSASEPFGNTIYF TGCAGTGCTTCGGAACCGTTTGGAAACACCATATATTTT
NA TRBJ1-1 NA TRBV7-6 CASSQMGVGTEAFF TGTGCCAGCAGTCAGATGGGGGTAGGCACTGAAGCTTTCTTT
NA TRBJ2-2 NA TRBV29-1 CSVVLSGGRAGELFF TGCAGCGTTGTTCTGTCCGGGGGGCGAGCCGGGGAGCTGTTTTTT
many TRBJ2-3 NA TRBV29-1 CSLINRGTQYF TGCAGCCTAATTAACCGAGGGACGCAGTATTTT
many TRBJ1-1 NA TRBV6-1 CASSDFAPDTEAFF TGTGCCAGCAGTGACTTTGCCCCCGACACTGAAGCTTTCTTT
many TRBJ1-2 NA TRBV6-5 CASSYTSGGSDYGYTF TGTGCCAGCAGTTACACGTCTGGAGGGAGCGACTATGGCTACACCTTC
few TRBJ1-2 TRBD1 TRBV5-5 CASSFPRTGRNGYTF TGTGCCAGCAGCTTCCCACGGACAGGGAGGAATGGCTACACCTTC
many TRBJ2-3 TRBD2 TRBV4-1 CASRLGLAGSTDTQYF TGCGCCAGCAGGTTGGGACTAGCGGGGAGCACAGATACGCAGTATTTT
few TRBJ1-2 TRBD1 TRBV6-6 CASSYPGQGGDGYTF TGTGCCAGCAGTTACCCGGGACAGGGTGGGGATGGCTACACCTTC
NA TRBJ2-2 TRBD1 TRBV5-6 CASSQDRGRYTGELFF TGTGCCAGCAGCCAGGACAGGGGGCGGTATACCGGGGAGCTGTTTTTT
few TRBJ1-2 TRBD1 TRBV7-9 CASSPAGTGFDGGYTF TGTGCCAGCAGCCCCGCCGGGACAGGGTTCGATGGTGGCTACACCTTC
NA TRBJ1-5 TRBD1 TRBV10-3 CAISESGGQGAVQPQHF TGTGCCATCAGTGAGTCAGGGGGACAGGGGGCGGTTCAGCCCCAGCATTTT
once TRBJ1-2 NA TRBV10-3 CAISGNYGYTF TGTGCCATCAGTGGCAACTATGGCTACACCTTC
few TRBJ2-1 TRBD2 TRBV19 CASSTNKLAGTNEQFF TGTGCCAGTAGTACAAACAAACTAGCGGGGACGAATGAGCAGTTCTTC
NA TRBJ2-7 TRBD2 TRBV29-1 CSARPGGGSYEQYF TGCAGCGCTCGACCGGGAGGAGGCTCCTACGAGCAGTACTTC
many TRBJ1-2 NA TRBV27 CASYDTPYGYTF TGTGCCAGCTACGACACGCCCTATGGCTACACCTTC
NA TRBJ2-3 NA TRBV10-3 CAMGTRGEDTQYF TGTGCCATGGGTACGAGGGGGGAGGATACGCAGTATTTT
many TRBJ2-7 TRBD1 TRBV27 CASSPMTGGYEQYF TGTGCCAGCAGTCCCATGACAGGGGGCTACGAGCAGTACTTC
many TRBJ2-5 NA TRBV3-1 CASSQGVLGETQYF TGTGCCAGCAGCCAAGGAGTCTTAGGAGAGACCCAGTACTTC